This T cell receptor beta chain was obtained from a study of blood T cells in healthy people across ages. General observations from the study: Unsorted PBMC material precluded a definitive naive versus antigen-experienced comparison. In older individuals, TCR beta diversity per million T cells was lower, falling roughly linearly with age. Calculation of diversity from one million T cells yielded estimates considered to be underestimates.

Primed by a sample-barcoded 5' primer and a J-beta primer mix, a second PCR proceeded for roughly 6 to 12 cycles. Tags on each cDNA molecule came from a template-switch adaptor with 12 random nucleotides. TCRdb ran MiXCR on the 5' RACE reads and lists one entry per CDR3 protein. This sample carries hundreds of thousands of distinct CDR3 sequences, about three fifths of them seen once, and the ten largest clones take roughly 22%. Of note for this clonotype: No antigen is known for it.

This CDR3 has 14 residues. V lost 4 bases to trimming and J lost 9 bases; unmatched junction nucleotides: 9. The germline V gene has CDR1 SNHLY and CDR2 FYNNEI. The sequencing sample was made of blood. The chain carries TRBV2 and TRBJ2-1, with 7 bases that match TRBD2. The TCR originated in a man younger than 40 in good health. In DNA, the CDR3 is TGTGCCAGCAGTGCCGCGACTAGCCCCGCTGAGCAGTTCTTC. Translating gives CASSAATSPAEQFF.